This T cell receptor beta chain appears in the sequencing data of a study of cytomegalovirus exposure and HLA in healthy donors. This clone has just a few counts. Its matching antigen is unknown. Germline loops: CDR1 GTSNPN, CDR2 SVGIG (reference sequence). The V end lost 0 bases, the J end lost 1 base, and 13 bases lay between the germline ends. The CDR3 runs 16 residues. Researchers ran the PCR with 60 Vbeta and 13 Jbeta primers. Produced via immunoSEQ multiplex PCR; TCRdb's table is partial and in-frame only. Of over 75,000 clones in the sample, roughly three quarters were seen once. Study-level points and caveats: Researchers had no immune exposure information except CMV serostatus available. Common viral pathogens seemed to be connected with several of the most significant clusters, according to a later analysis. A later analysis revealed that TCR association rates differed between HLA loci, peaking at DRB1 and bottoming out at HLA-C. Analyses of presence and absence presupposed an approximately uniform sequencing depth across donors.

The clonotype was recovered from a woman in her sixties in good health and CMV-seronegative. The V call is TRBV30, the J call TRBJ2-1; D is uncertain. Specimen: PBMCs. CDR3 in DNA: TGTGCCTGGAGTGTTTATATCGAGCCATCCTACAATGAGCAGTTCTTC. It is translated as CAWSVYIEPSYNEQFF. The variable domain in full, completed from reference TRBV30 and TRBJ2-1, reads SQTIHQWPATLVQPVGSPLSLECTVEGTSNPNLYWYRQAAGRGLQLLFYSVGIGQISSEVPQNLSASRPQDRQFILSSKKLLLSDSGFYLCAWSVYIEPSYNEQFFGPGTRLTVL.